The 24 T cell receptor beta chains in this list originate from one sample, sequenced in a study of blood T cell repertoires in COVID-19. Only in-frame clones appear in the TCRdb table, and some are missing; sequencing was by immunoSEQ multiplex PCR. The sample lists about 190,000 clones; roughly 84% were seen once. Sample: peripheral blood. These TCRs come from a woman older than 75 with active or convalescent COVID-19.

V and J are TRBV27 and TRBJ2-3; maybe TRBD1 (5 bases). The CDR3 runs to 14 residues. The germline V and J ends were trimmed by 6 bases and 1 base, with 11 bases remaining between them. CDR1 and CDR2 (germline): MNHEY, SMNVEV (reference sequence). CDR3 amino acids: CASRSGLGTDTQYF. DNA for the CDR3: TGTGCCAGCAGGTCAGGGTTAGGCACAGATACGCAGTATTTT.

The chain joins TRBV6-5 to TRBJ2-5; maybe TRBD2 (5 bases). Deletions cut 6 bases from V and 0 bases from J, with 11 bases between. Germline-derived CDR1 and CDR2 are MNHEY and SVGAGI. The CDR3 has 14 residues. In DNA form, the CDR3 reads TGTGCCAGCAGGAGGACTGGCAACCAAGAGACCCAGTACTTC. Amino acid sequence: CASRRTGNQETQYF.

The CDR3 DNA follows: TGTGTCGCGGGGGACACCGGGGAGCTGTTTTTT. It encodes CVAGDTGELFF. The chain combines TRBV6-5 with TRBJ2-2; TRBD2 aligns across 7 bases. Germline CDR1 is MNHEY and CDR2 is SVGAGI. The CDR3 sequence is 11 residues long.

In its sample, this clone was seen once. The V gene is TRBV9, the J gene TRBJ2-1; TRBD1 matches 10 bases. There are 15 residues in the CDR3. CDR1 SGDLS and CDR2 YYNGEE come from the germline V gene. V was pared by 3 bases and J by 4 bases, with 4 bases of the junction left unmatched. CDR3 bases: TGTGCCAGCAGCGCTGGACAGGGGGGGTACAATGAGCAGTTCTTC. Translated: CASSAGQGGYNEQFF. Combining the CDR3 with reference TRBV9 and TRBJ2-1 gives the whole variable domain DSGVTQTPKHLITATGQRVTLRCSPRSGDLSVYWYQQSLDQGLQFLIQYYNGEERAKGNILERFSAQQFPDLHSELNLSSLELGDSALYFCASSAGQGGYNEQFFGPGTRLTVL.

The sample holds a few counts of this clone. This sequence joins TRBV19 and TRBJ2-2, with TRBD2 matching 11 bases. This CDR3 comprises 16 residues. CDR1 is LNHDA, CDR2 SQIVND, per germline (reference sequence). Trimming took 10 bases from V and 4 from J; bases not matched to a gene: 11. Here the CDR3 reads CATLLAGGVSTGELFF. Here the CDR3 DNA reads TGTGCCACCCTTCTAGCGGGAGGAGTCAGCACCGGGGAGCTGTTTTTT.

The chain uses TRBV4-1 and TRBJ2-1; 11 bases are shared with TRBD1. CDR3 length: 15 amino acids. V was clipped by 6 bases and J by 4 bases; unmatched bases: 5. The germline gives CDR1 MGHRA, CDR2 YSYEKL. This CDR3 is CASRLDRGPYNEQFF. CDR3 sequence (DNA): TGCGCCAGCAGATTGGACAGGGGGCCTTACAATGAGCAGTTCTTC.

DNA for the CDR3: TGTGCCACCAGCCAATCGGGAGGTTTTAATGAAAAACTGTTTTTT. Protein sequence: CATSQSGGFNEKLFF. The chain uses TRBV15 and TRBJ1-4; D ambiguous. V lost 5 bases to trimming and J lost 4 bases, with 14 bases between them. This CDR3 is 15 amino acids long. Germline assignment: CDR1 LNHNV and CDR2 YYDKDF (reference sequence).

This clone was counted once. V usage is TRBV7-2 and J usage is TRBJ1-2; D is undetermined. The CDR3 is 13 amino acids. Germline lookup yields CDR1 SGHTA and CDR2 FQGNSA. V lost 1 base and J lost 6, with 9 bases in between. As DNA, the CDR3 is TGTGCCAGCAGCTTAGTCGGAGGTAATGGCTACACCTTC. It is translated as CASSLVGGNGYTF.

This clone was observed once. The chain uses TRBV5-1 and TRBJ1-2; 8 nucleotides line up with TRBD1. This CDR3 has 14 amino acids. CDR1 is SGHRS, CDR2 YFSETQ, per germline. J was trimmed by 4 bases and V by 3 bases; bases with no gene match: 5. This CDR3 is CASSSRGRPYGYTF. The CDR3 nucleotides read TGCGCCAGCAGCTCCAGGGGGCGACCCTATGGCTACACCTTC.

The J gene is TRBJ1-1, the V gene TRBV11-3; D ambiguous. Germline V gene lookup returns CDR1 SGHNT and CDR2 YENEEA. Trimming removed 5 bases at V and 3 bases at J, with 10 bases between. The CDR3 sequence is 13 residues long. DNA for the CDR3: TGTGCCAGCAGCAGACGGGTGGACACTGAAGCTTTCTTT. Translating gives CASSRRVDTEAFF.

V and J are TRBV7-9 and TRBJ2-7; 9 nucleotides line up with TRBD1. CDR3 size: 15 residues. V shed 5 bases and J 4 bases; nucleotides not matched to a gene: 9. CDR1 and CDR2 (germline): SEHNR, FQNEAQ (reference sequence). The CDR3 reads CASSLTGGASYEQYF. CDR3 bases: TGTGCCAGCAGCCTGACAGGGGGGGCCTCGTACGAGCAGTACTTC.

This chain links TRBV10-3 with TRBJ1-1, with D possibly being TRBD1 (6 bases). The CDR3 loop spans 15 amino acids. Germline CDR1 reads ENHRY; CDR2 reads SYGVKD. V lost 11 bases and J 1 base, leaving 20 bases between the germline ends. The CDR3 DNA reads TGTGCCCATAGGGGGGGTATGGAGTCGAACACTGAAGCTTTCTTT. Residues: CAHRGGMESNTEAFF.

This chain connects TRBV11-2 to TRBJ2-7; 7 positions match TRBD2. V was pared by 1 base and J by 1 base, with 4 bases of the junction left unmatched. Per germline, CDR1 SGHAT and CDR2 FQNNGV. The length of the CDR3 is 15 residues. CDR3 DNA sequence: TGTGCCAGCAGCTTAGGGGCGGGAGTATCCTACGAGCAGTACTTC. Translation: CASSLGAGVSYEQYF.

In this sample, this clone turned up once. The rearrangement uses TRBV7-3 and TRBJ1-2; D may be TRBD1 (6 bases). Germline loops: CDR1 SGHTA, CDR2 FQGTGA. The CDR3 loop spans 13 amino acids. V lost 4 bases and J lost 5, with 11 bases in between. CDR3 loop: CASSSGVGYGYTF. The DNA of the CDR3 is TGTGCCAGCAGCTCAGGGGTGGGGTATGGCTACACCTTC.

This chain links TRBV28 with TRBJ1-1, with 7 bases that match TRBD1. Germline loops: CDR1 MDHEN, CDR2 SYDVKM. CDR3 length: 13 residues. Losses at the gene ends were 4 bases for V and 10 bases for J; bases not matched to a gene: 9. The chain's CDR3 is CASSSTGPLVAFF. In nucleotides, the CDR3 is TGTGCCAGCAGTTCGACAGGGCCCCTTGTAGCTTTCTTT.

The chain employs TRBV6-4 and TRBJ1-1, with D possibly matching TRBD1 (5 bases). Looked up from germline, CDR1 is MRHNA and CDR2 is SNTAGT. Trimming shortened V by 3 bases and J by 4 bases, and 9 bases separated the two germline ends. CDR3 size: 13 residues. The CDR3 protein is CASSEQGSTEAFF. CDR3 in DNA: TGTGCCAGCAGTGAGCAGGGATCCACTGAAGCTTTCTTT.

This chain uses TRBV6-5 with TRBJ2-5, with 10 bases identical to TRBD1. The germline gives CDR1 MNHEY, CDR2 SVGAGI. V shed 6 bases, J shed 4 bases, and the junction held 5 bases outside the gene matches. This CDR3 has 14 residues. The CDR3 bases are TGTGCCAGCAGCCCCAGGACAGGGGGAGAGACCCAGTACTTC. Protein product: CASSPRTGGETQYF.

The chain joins TRBV6-5 to TRBJ1-1, with unresolved D. V was cut by 4 bases and J by 1 base, with 16 bases left in between. Per the germline V gene, CDR1 is MNHEY and CDR2 is SVGAGI. The CDR3 covers 16 residues. The CDR3 DNA sequence: TGTGCCAGCAGTTCCTCCTACTTTTACTCGAACACTGAAGCTTTCTTT. Encoded protein: CASSSSYFYSNTEAFF.

This clone was recorded once. The genes are TRBV30 and TRBJ1-1, with TRBD1 matching over 8 bases. V shed 5 bases and J 1 base; nucleotides not matched to a gene: 0. CDR1 GTSNPN and CDR2 SVGIG come from the germline V gene (reference sequence). The CDR3 has 12 amino acids. DNA for the CDR3: TGTGCCTGGGACAGGGGGAACACTGAAGCTTTCTTT. Its protein product is CAWDRGNTEAFF.

This CDR3 is CASSLGGSDTQYF. The CDR3 region has the DNA TGTGCCAGCAGCTTAGGAGGATCAGATACGCAGTATTTT. The chain employs TRBV7-2 and TRBJ2-3; the D is unclear. V was pared by 1 base and J by 4 bases, with 6 bases between. Germline CDR1 and CDR2: SGHTA and FQGNSA. The CDR3 runs 13 residues.

J is TRBJ2-3 and V is TRBV2; TRBD1 matches at 8 bases. This CDR3 has 15 amino acids. V trimming: 7 bases; J trimming: 7 bases; junction bases outside the gene matches: 13. Germline values: CDR1 SNHLY, CDR2 FYNNEI. The CDR3 DNA sequence: TGTGCCAGCAACAACCCCGGACAGGGTATCAATACGCAGTATTTT. Translated, it gives CASNNPGQGINTQYF.

V is TRBV5-4 and J is TRBJ2-5, with TRBD1 matching over 12 bases. This CDR3 spans 15 amino acids. The germline CDR1 and CDR2 sequences are SGHNT and YYREEE (reference sequence). After removal of 5 bases from V and 5 bases from J, the junction contained 7 bases not matched to a gene. The CDR3 sequence is CASRSGTGGFETQYF. In DNA, the CDR3 is TGTGCCAGCAGATCTGGGACAGGGGGCTTCGAGACCCAGTACTTC.

This clone was recorded only once. This rearrangement joins TRBV6-5 to TRBJ1-2, with 8 bases that match TRBD1. CDR1 and CDR2 from the germline V gene are MNHEY and SVGAGI. J gave up 4 bases and V 5 bases, and 3 bases lay outside the gene matches. CDR3 size: 13 residues. This CDR3 reads CASSRQGLYGYTF. The CDR3 nucleotides are TGTGCCAGCAGTCGACAGGGGCTCTATGGCTACACCTTC.

The chain combines TRBV6-2 or TRBV6-3 with TRBJ2-5; 9 positions match TRBD2. Trimming took 2 bases from V and 10 from J; bases not matched to a gene: 2. CDR3 length equals 12 residues. Germline CDR1 is MNHEY and CDR2 is SVGEGT. The CDR3 DNA sequence: TGTGCCAGCAGTTACGCGGGAGGGAACCAGTACTTC. Its protein product is CASSYAGGNQYF.